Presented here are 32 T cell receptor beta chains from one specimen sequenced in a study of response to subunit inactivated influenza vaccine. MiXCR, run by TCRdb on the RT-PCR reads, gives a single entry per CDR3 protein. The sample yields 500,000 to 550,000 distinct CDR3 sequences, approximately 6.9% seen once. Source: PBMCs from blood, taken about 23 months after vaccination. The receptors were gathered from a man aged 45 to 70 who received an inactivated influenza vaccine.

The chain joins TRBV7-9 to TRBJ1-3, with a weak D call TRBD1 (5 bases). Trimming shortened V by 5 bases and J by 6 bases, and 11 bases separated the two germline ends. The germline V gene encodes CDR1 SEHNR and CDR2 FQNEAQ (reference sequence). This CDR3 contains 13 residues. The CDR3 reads CASSQRQTNTIYF. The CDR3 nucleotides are TGTGCCAGCAGCCAAAGACAGACAAACACCATATATTTT.

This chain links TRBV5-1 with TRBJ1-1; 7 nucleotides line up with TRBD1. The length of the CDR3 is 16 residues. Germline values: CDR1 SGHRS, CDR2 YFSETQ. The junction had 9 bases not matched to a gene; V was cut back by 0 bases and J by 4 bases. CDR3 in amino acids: CASSLGDSQHRTEAFF. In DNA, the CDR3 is TGCGCCAGCAGCTTGGGGGACAGCCAACATCGCACTGAAGCTTTCTTT. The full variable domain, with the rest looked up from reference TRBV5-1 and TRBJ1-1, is KAGVTQTPRYLIKTRGQQVTLSCSPISGHRSVSWYQQTPGQGLQFLFEYFSETQRNKGNFPGRFSGRQFSNSRSEMNVSTLELGDSALYLCASSLGDSQHRTEAFFGQGTRLTVV.

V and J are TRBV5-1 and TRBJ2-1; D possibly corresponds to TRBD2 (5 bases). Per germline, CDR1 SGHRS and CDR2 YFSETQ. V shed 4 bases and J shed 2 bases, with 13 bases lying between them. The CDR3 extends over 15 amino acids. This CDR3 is CASSPGVATYNEQFF. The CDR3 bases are TGCGCCAGCAGCCCCGGGGTAGCAACCTACAATGAGCAGTTCTTC.

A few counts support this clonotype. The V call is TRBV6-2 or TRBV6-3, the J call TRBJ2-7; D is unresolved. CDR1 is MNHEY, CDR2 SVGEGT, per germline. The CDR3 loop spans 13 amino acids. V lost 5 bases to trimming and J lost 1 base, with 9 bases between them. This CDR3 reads CASSPQMSYEQYF. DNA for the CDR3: TGTGCCAGCAGTCCCCAAATGTCCTACGAGCAGTACTTC.

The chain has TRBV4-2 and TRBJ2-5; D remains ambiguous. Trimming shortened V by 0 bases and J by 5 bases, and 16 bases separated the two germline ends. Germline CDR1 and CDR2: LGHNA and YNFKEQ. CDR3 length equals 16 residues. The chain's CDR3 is CASSQEWGPLGETQYF. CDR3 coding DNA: TGTGCCAGCAGCCAAGAGTGGGGTCCTCTAGGGGAGACCCAGTACTTC.

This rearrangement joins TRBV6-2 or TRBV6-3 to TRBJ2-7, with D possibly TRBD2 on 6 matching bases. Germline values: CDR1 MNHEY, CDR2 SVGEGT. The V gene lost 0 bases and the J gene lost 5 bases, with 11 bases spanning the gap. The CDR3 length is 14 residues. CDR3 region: CASSYSAGRHEQYF. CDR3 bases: TGTGCCAGCAGTTACTCCGCAGGGAGGCACGAGCAGTACTTC.

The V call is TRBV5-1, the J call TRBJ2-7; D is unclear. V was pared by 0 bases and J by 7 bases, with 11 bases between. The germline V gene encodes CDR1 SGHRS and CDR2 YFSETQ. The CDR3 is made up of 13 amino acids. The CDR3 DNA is TGCGCCAGCAGCTTGGAGCTCAGCCGAGAGCAGTACTTC. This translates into CASSLELSREQYF. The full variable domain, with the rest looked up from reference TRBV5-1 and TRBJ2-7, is KAGVTQTPRYLIKTRGQQVTLSCSPISGHRSVSWYQQTPGQGLQFLFEYFSETQRNKGNFPGRFSGRQFSNSRSEMNVSTLELGDSALYLCASSLELSREQYFGPGTRLTVT.

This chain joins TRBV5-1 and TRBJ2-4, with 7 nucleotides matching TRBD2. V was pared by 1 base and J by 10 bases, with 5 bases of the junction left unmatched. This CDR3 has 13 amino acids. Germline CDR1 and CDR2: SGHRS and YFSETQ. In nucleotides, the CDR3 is TGCGCCAGCAGCTTGCTTCTGGGGGGGATTCAGTACTTC. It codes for CASSLLLGGIQYF.

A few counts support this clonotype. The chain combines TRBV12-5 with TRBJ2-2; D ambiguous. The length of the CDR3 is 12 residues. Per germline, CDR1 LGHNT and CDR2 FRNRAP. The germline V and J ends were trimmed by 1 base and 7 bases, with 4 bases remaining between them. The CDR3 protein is CASGLEGGELFF. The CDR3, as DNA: TGTGCTAGTGGTTTGGAGGGCGGGGAGCTGTTTTTT.

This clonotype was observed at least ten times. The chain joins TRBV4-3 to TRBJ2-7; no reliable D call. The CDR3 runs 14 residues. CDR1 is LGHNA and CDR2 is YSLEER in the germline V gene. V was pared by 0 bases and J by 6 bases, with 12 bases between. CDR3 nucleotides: TGCGCCAGCAGCCAAGATCCGCGCAATCCCGAGCAGTACTTC. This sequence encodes CASSQDPRNPEQYF.

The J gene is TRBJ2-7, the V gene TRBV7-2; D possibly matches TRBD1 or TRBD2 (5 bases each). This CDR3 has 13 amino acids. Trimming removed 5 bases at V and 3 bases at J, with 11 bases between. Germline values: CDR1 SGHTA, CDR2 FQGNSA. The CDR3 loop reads CASSPRGGYEQYF. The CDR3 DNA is TGTGCCAGCAGCCCCCGGGGCGGCTACGAGCAGTACTTC.

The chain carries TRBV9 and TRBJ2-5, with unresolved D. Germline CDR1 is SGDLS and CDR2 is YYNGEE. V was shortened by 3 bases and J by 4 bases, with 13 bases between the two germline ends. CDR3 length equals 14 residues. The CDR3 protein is CASSALEGSETQYF. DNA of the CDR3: TGTGCCAGCAGCGCCCTGGAAGGGTCAGAGACCCAGTACTTC.

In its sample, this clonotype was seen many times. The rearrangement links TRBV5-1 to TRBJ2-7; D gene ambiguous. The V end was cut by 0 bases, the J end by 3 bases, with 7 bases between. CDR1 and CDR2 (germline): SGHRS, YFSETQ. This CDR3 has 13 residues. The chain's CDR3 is CASSLEVSYEQYF. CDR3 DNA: TGCGCCAGCAGCTTGGAAGTTAGCTACGAGCAGTACTTC. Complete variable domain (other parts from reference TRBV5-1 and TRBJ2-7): KAGVTQTPRYLIKTRGQQVTLSCSPISGHRSVSWYQQTPGQGLQFLFEYFSETQRNKGNFPGRFSGRQFSNSRSEMNVSTLELGDSALYLCASSLEVSYEQYFGPGTRLTVT.

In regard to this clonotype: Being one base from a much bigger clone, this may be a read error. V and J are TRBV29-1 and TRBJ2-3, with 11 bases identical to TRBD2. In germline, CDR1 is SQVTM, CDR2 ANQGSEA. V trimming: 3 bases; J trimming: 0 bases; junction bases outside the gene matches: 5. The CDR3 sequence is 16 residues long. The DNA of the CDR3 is TGCAGCGTTGATTGGACTAGCGGGTATAGCACAGATACGCAGTATTTT. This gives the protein CSVDWTSGYSTDTQYF.

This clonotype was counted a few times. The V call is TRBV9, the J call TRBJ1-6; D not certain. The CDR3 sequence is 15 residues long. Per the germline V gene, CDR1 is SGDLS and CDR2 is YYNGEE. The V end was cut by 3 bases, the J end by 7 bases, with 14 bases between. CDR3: CASSARDRSNSPLHF. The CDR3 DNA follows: TGTGCCAGCAGCGCAAGGGATAGGAGCAATTCACCCCTCCACTTT.

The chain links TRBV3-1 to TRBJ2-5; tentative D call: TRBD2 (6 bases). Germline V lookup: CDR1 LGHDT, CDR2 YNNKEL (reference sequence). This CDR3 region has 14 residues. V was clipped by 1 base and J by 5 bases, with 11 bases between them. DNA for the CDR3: TGTGCCAGCAGCCAAGCTGTGGGAGGCGAGACCCAGTACTTC. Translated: CASSQAVGGETQYF.

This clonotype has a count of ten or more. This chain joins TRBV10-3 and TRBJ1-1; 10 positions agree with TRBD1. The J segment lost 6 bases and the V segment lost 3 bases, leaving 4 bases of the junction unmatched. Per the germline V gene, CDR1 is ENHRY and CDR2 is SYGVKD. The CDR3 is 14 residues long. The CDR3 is CAISDGTGVAEAFF. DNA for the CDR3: TGTGCCATCAGTGATGGGACAGGGGTCGCTGAAGCTTTCTTT.

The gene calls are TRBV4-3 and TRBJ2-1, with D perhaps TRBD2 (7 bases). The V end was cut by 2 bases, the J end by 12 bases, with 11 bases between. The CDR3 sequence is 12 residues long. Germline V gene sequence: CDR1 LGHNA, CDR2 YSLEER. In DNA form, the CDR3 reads TGCGCCAGCAGCCAATTGGGGGGGCTGCAGTTCTTC. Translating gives CASSQLGGLQFF.

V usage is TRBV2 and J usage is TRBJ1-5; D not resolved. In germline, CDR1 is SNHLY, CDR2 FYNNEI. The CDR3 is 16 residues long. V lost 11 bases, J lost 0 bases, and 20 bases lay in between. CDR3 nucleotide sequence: TGTGCCCGACCCCGTTTGGGGATCTTTAGCAATCAGCCCCAGCATTTT. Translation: CARPRLGIFSNQPQHF.

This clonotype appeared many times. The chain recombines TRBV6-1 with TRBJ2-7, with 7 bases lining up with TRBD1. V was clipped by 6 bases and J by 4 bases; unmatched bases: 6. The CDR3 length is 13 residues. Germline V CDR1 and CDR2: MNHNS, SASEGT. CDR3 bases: TGTGCCAGCAGCGACAGGGAGTTGTACGAGCAGTACTTC. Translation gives CASSDRELYEQYF.

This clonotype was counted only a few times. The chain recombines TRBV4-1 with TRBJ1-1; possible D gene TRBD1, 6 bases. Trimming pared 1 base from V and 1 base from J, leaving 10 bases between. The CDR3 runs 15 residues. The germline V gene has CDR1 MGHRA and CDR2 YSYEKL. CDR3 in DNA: TGCGCCAGCAGCCAAGGACCGGGACAGAACACTGAAGCTTTCTTT. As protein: CASSQGPGQNTEAFF.

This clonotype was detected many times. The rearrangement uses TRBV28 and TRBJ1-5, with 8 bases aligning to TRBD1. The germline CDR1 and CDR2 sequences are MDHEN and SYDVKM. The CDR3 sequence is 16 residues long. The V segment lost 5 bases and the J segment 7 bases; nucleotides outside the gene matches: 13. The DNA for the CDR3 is TGTGCCAGCAGTCCCCTCGGGACAGGAATGGGACAGCCCCAGCATTTT. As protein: CASSPLGTGMGQPQHF. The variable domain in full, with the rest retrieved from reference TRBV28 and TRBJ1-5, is DVKVTQSSRYLVKRTGEKVFLECVQDMDHENMFWYRQDPGLGLRLIYFSYDVKMKEKGDIPEGYSVSREKKERFSLILESASTNQTSMYLCASSPLGTGMGQPQHFGDGTRLSIL.

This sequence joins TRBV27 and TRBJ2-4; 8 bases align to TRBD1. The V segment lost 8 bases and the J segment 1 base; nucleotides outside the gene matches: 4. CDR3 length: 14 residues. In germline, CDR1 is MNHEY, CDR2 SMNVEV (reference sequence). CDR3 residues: CASQDRGAKNIQYF. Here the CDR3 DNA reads TGTGCCAGCCAAGACAGGGGTGCCAAAAACATTCAGTACTTC.

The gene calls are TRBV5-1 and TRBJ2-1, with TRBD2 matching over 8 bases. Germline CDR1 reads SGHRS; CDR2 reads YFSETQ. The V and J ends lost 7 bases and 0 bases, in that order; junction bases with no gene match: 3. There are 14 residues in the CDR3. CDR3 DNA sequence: TGCGCCAGCGGCACTAGCGGCTCCTACAATGAGCAGTTCTTC. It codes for CASGTSGSYNEQFF.

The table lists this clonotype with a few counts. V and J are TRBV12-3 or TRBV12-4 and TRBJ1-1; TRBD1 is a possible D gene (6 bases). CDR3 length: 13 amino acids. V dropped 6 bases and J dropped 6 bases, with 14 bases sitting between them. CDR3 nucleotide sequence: TGTGCCAGCAGCCTACAGGGCTCAGCTGAAGCTTTCTTT. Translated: CASSLQGSAEAFF.

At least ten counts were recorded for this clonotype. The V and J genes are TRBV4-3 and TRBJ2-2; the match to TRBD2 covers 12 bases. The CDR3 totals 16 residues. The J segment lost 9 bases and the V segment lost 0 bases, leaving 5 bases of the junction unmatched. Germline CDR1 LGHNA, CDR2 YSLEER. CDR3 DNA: TGCGCCAGCAGCCAAGATTCGACTAGCGGGAGCTGGGAGCTGTTTTTT. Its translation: CASSQDSTSGSWELFF.

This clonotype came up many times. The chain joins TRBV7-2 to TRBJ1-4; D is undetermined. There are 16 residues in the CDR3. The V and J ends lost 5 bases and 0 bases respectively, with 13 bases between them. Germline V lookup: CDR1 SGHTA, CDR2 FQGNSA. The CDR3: CASSLAGTTTNEKLFF. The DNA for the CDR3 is TGTGCCAGCAGCCTTGCTGGCACTACAACTAATGAAAAACTGTTTTTT.

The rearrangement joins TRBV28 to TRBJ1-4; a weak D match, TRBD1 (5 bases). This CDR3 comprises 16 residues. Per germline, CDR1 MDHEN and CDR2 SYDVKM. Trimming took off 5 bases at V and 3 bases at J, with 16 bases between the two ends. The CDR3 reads CASSQGAGLPNEKLFF. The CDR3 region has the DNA TGTGCCAGCAGTCAAGGTGCAGGGCTTCCTAATGAAAAACTGTTTTTT.

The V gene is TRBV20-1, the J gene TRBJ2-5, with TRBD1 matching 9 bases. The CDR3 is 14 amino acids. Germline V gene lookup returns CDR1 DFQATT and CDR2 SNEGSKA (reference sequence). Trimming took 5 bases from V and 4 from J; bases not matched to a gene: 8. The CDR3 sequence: CSAPRGQGGETQYF. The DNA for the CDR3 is TGCAGTGCTCCCCGGGGACAGGGAGGAGAGACCCAGTACTTC.

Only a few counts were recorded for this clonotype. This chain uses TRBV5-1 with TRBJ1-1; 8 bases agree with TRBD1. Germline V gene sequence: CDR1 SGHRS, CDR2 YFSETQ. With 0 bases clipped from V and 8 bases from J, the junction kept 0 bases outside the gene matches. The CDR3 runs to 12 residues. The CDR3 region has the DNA TGCGCCAGCAGCTTGGGGACAGGGGAAGCTTTCTTT. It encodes CASSLGTGEAFF.

The CDR3 reads CASSYFGLEANTEAFF. The CDR3 bases are TGTGCCAGCAGTTACTTTGGCCTTGAGGCGAACACTGAAGCTTTCTTT. The chain combines TRBV6-2 or TRBV6-3 with TRBJ1-1; no reliable D call. Trimming shortened V by 1 base and J by 1 base, and 13 bases separated the two germline ends. The CDR3 is made up of 16 amino acids. Germline V gene sequence: CDR1 MNHEY, CDR2 SVGEGT.

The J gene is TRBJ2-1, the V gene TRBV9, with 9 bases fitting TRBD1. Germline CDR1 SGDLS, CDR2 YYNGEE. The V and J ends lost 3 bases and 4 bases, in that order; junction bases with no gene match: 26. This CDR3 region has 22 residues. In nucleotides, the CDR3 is TGTGCCAGCAGCGCCAAGAGCCCCCGGGACAGGGAATCAGCGGGGCCGTACAATGAGCAGTTCTTC. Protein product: CASSAKSPRDRESAGPYNEQFF. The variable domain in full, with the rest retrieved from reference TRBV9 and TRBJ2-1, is DSGVTQTPKHLITATGQRVTLRCSPRSGDLSVYWYQQSLDQGLQFLIQYYNGEERAKGNILERFSAQQFPDLHSELNLSSLELGDSALYFCASSAKSPRDRESAGPYNEQFFGPGTRLTVL.